A single sample gave rise to the 14 T cell receptor beta chains below, sequenced in a study of cytotoxic CD8 clonotypes in ibrutinib-treated CLL. Assay used: immunoSEQ multiplex PCR; TCRdb lists only in-frame clones, some missing. The repertoire holds about 310,000 clones, with around four fifths as singletons. The starting material was PBMCs, obtained before ibrutinib treatment. Receptors were obtained from a human donor with chronic lymphocytic leukemia.

The chain has TRBV7-2 and TRBJ2-7, with 12 bases identical to TRBD2. This CDR3 spans 17 amino acids. With 5 bases clipped from V and 0 bases from J, the junction kept 8 bases outside the gene matches. Per the germline V gene, CDR1 is SGHTA and CDR2 is FQGNSA. The CDR3 bases are TGTGCCAGCAGCATCGGGACTAGCGGGTGGGGCTCCTACGAGCAGTACTTC. Its translation is CASSIGTSGWGSYEQYF.

V usage is TRBV5-1 and J usage is TRBJ2-1; 8 bases are a match to TRBD1. Germline trimming cut 0 bases from V and 3 bases from J; bases unmatched to any gene: 5. This CDR3 has 16 residues. The V gene's germline CDR1 is SGHRS and CDR2 YFSETQ. This CDR3 is CASSLAPGQVYNEQFF. For the CDR3, the DNA is TGCGCCAGCAGCTTGGCCCCGGGACAGGTCTACAATGAGCAGTTCTTC.

The table lists this clone with a few counts. The chain links TRBV5-4 to TRBJ1-1; D is uncertain. CDR1 is SGHNT, CDR2 YYREEE, per germline (reference sequence). Trimming took 2 bases from V and 7 from J, leaving 12 bases between them. The CDR3 is 13 residues long. The CDR3: CASSFLMVDEAFF. In DNA form, the CDR3 reads TGTGCCAGCAGCTTCTTGATGGTAGATGAAGCTTTCTTT.

The chain employs TRBV18 and TRBJ2-7; 7 nucleotides align to TRBD2. Germline CDR1 KGHSH, CDR2 LQKENI. The trim removed 3 bases at V and 0 bases at J, leaving 8 bases unmatched. The CDR3 runs to 16 residues. As DNA, the CDR3 is TGTGCCAGCTCACCCTCCGGGCGGGGGAGCTCCTACGAGCAGTACTTC. It encodes CASSPSGRGSSYEQYF.

The chain recombines TRBV2 with TRBJ1-1; 8 bases line up with TRBD1. The V and J ends lost 6 bases and 4 bases, in that order; junction bases with no gene match: 10. The CDR3 spans 15 residues. Germline CDR1 and CDR2: SNHLY and FYNNEI. The CDR3 coding sequence is TGTGCCAGCAGCCAGCAGGGGGCGCGGGGCACTGAAGCTTTCTTT. This sequence encodes CASSQQGARGTEAFF.

The chain links TRBV30 to TRBJ1-5, with no clear D. Germline CDR1 and CDR2: GTSNPN and SVGIG (reference sequence). This CDR3 has 14 residues. The V end lost 2 bases, the J end lost 5 bases, and 13 bases lay between the germline ends. The CDR3 DNA follows: TGTGCCTGGAGTATCGGACTTTTGGATCAGCCCCAGCATTTT. Protein sequence: CAWSIGLLDQPQHF.

This clone has just a few counts. The J gene is TRBJ2-3, the V gene TRBV19; D is unresolved. Germline values: CDR1 LNHDA, CDR2 SQIVND (reference sequence). V was pared by 3 bases and J by 4 bases, with 17 bases between. The CDR3 length is 16 residues. CDR3 protein: CASSIALGGFADTQYF. Written as DNA, the CDR3 is TGTGCCAGTAGTATCGCCCTTGGTGGCTTCGCAGATACGCAGTATTTT.

The chain uses TRBV11-2 and TRBJ1-5; D is unclear. This CDR3 comprises 15 residues. CDR1 and CDR2 from the germline V gene are SGHAT and FQNNGV. V gave up 1 base and J gave up 2 bases, with 9 bases separating them. CDR3 DNA sequence: TGTGCCAGCAGCTTAGGAGACATCGGCAATCAGCCCCAGCATTTT. Protein sequence: CASSLGDIGNQPQHF.

This clone turned up a few times. V is TRBV6-5 and J is TRBJ2-1; 7 bases are shared with TRBD2. The CDR3 is 14 residues long. V trimming: 6 bases; J trimming: 4 bases; junction bases outside the gene matches: 6. Germline V gives CDR1 MNHEY, CDR2 SVGAGI. The CDR3 region has the DNA TGTGCCAGCAGCGCCTGGGAGGGTTACAATGAGCAGTTCTTC. It codes for CASSAWEGYNEQFF.

The rearrangement joins TRBV5-6 to TRBJ1-5; possibly TRBD1 for D (5 bases). CDR1 is SGHDT, CDR2 YYEEEE, per germline. The CDR3 contains 14 residues. Deletions cut 0 bases from V and 3 bases from J, with 7 bases between. Here the CDR3 DNA reads TGTGCCAGCAGCTTGGCGGGGACCAATCAGCCCCAGCATTTT. Its protein is CASSLAGTNQPQHF.

This clone was picked up one time. The chain joins TRBV5-1 to TRBJ2-7; D is possibly TRBD1 (6 bases). The V end was cut by 4 bases, the J end by 6 bases, with 14 bases between. The CDR3 runs 13 residues. Germline-derived CDR1 and CDR2 are SGHRS and YFSETQ. CDR3 in amino acids: CASSPRVGGEQYF. The CDR3 bases are TGCGCCAGCAGCCCCCGGGTAGGGGGCGAGCAGTACTTC.

The CDR3 is CASSRGVGWNEQFF. CDR3 DNA sequence: TGTGCCAGCAGCCGAGGGGTGGGTTGGAATGAGCAGTTCTTC. This rearrangement joins TRBV7-2 to TRBJ2-1, with D perhaps matching TRBD1 or TRBD2 (5 bases each). The V and J ends lost 5 bases and 7 bases respectively, with 15 bases between them. This CDR3 has 14 amino acids. The germline V gene has CDR1 SGHTA and CDR2 FQGNSA.

The gene calls are TRBV4-1 and TRBJ1-4, with D possibly being TRBD1 (6 bases). Trimming stripped 4 bases from V and 7 bases from J, with 16 bases between. Germline V CDR1 and CDR2: MGHRA, YSYEKL. This CDR3 has 15 residues. This chain's CDR3 is CASSRNTGWVEKLFF. In DNA form, the CDR3 reads TGCGCCAGCAGCCGGAACACAGGGTGGGTTGAAAAACTGTTTTTT.

This clone occurred a few times. The V gene is TRBV5-4, the J gene TRBJ1-2, with 8 bases aligning to TRBD1. Germline CDR1 reads SGHNT; CDR2 reads YYREEE (reference sequence). After removal of 4 bases from V and 7 bases from J, the junction contained 9 bases not matched to a gene. The CDR3 is made up of 14 amino acids. The CDR3 region is CASSQTQGASGYTF. The DNA of the CDR3 is TGTGCCAGCAGCCAGACTCAGGGGGCAAGTGGCTACACCTTC.